These T cell receptor beta chains were read from a single sample in a study of cytomegalovirus exposure and HLA in healthy donors. The assay was immunoSEQ multiplex PCR, and TCRdb's table has in-frame clones only and misses some. The table shows 150,000 to 200,000 clones, with around 88% occurring only once. The sample consisted of PBMCs. All receptors derive from a woman between 18 and 30 years old in good health and CMV-seronegative. CDR3s include the opening cysteine and the closing phenylalanine or tryptophan. D genes are given only for firm matches. Size tells how often a clone was seen (once, few, many) or the class of an expanded clone, and some rows leave it out.

J gene | D gene | clone size | V gene | CDR3 protein
TRBJ2-7 | - | - | TRBV4-2 | CASSQGQEYEQYF
TRBJ1-1 | - | - | TRBV25-1 | CASSESGNTEAFF
TRBJ2-5 | TRBD2 | - | TRBV6-1 | CASSRGGGSETQYF
TRBJ1-1 | - | - | TRBV15 | CATSRDLAATEAFF
TRBJ2-5 | - | - | TRBV5-1 | CASSFTQSGQETQYF
TRBJ2-7 | - | once | TRBV27 | CASSRGWRPTSYEQYF
TRBJ2-3 | TRBD2 | once | TRBV2 | CASSEMTSLRDTQYF
TRBJ2-7 | - | - | TRBV7-3 | CASSLNPGAYEQYF
TRBJ2-7 | TRBD1 | - | TRBV10-3 | CAIMGQGFYEQYF
TRBJ2-1 | TRBD2 | few | TRBV6-5 | CASRSAGPNEQFF
TRBJ2-5 | TRBD1 | once | TRBV7-2 | CASSRQGQETQYF
TRBJ2-3 | TRBD2 | once | TRBV9 | CASSVLPTRTSGQKSTDTQYF
TRBJ2-4 | TRBD2 | - | TRBV29-1 | CSAGGGSAKNIQYF
TRBJ2-7 | - | - | TRBV10-1 | CASSEGRDTKYEQYF
TRBJ1-1 | - | once | TRBV30 | CAWSRERFKAFF
TRBJ2-1 | TRBD2 | - | TRBV5-5 | CASSSSGIPYNEQFF
TRBJ2-7 | TRBD1 | - | TRBV13 | CASSSLPGTGGSYEQYF
TRBJ2-1 | - | - | TRBV7-2 | CASSLKTVTNEQFF